This TCR beta chain was obtained from a study of cytomegalovirus exposure and HLA in healthy donors (dated by TCRdb to 2016 to 2017). As for the study more broadly: The roughly 670 repertoires of the first cohort and the approximately 130 validation repertoires were produced on the same platform, according to a later analysis. The study was designed to test whether signatures of past pathogen exposure could be identified by cataloging public T cell receptors. Along with the roughly 610-subject first cohort, a separate validation cohort of over a hundred different subjects was used. To predict cytomegalovirus infection status, the study brought together high-throughput TCR immunosequencing, statistical association of individual TCRs with disease status, and machine learning. General findings and caveats noted by the study authors: The authors suggested that the approach could potentially be extended to other disease states and immunological phenotypes. In vitro tests confirmed that a few of the cytomegalovirus-associated TCR beta chains recognize cytomegalovirus antigens. All 120 repertoires were used to score co-occurrence in the validation cohort in a later analysis, because that analysis had no HLA typing for the cohort. Most TCR sequences were seen in very few donors, while some public TCRs were found in many individuals. The classifier was reported to diagnose cytomegalovirus status with high specificity and sensitivity in both the original cohort and the validation cohort. In a later analysis, TCRs clustered in the first cohort were found to also tend to co-occur in the 130 or so validation repertoires, with 90% to 95% of cluster scores above 0. The study gave a list of some 150 TCR beta chains associated with cytomegalovirus.

Trimming takes 3 bases from V and 7 bases from J, and the germline ends sit 20 bases apart. The CDR3 sequence holds 15 residues, the cysteine and phenylalanine included. Just CDR3 DNA is preserved here, 45 bases in frame from base 1. The germline V gene gives CDR1 as SGHRS and CDR2 as YFSETQ. The donors were included in the validation cohort of over a hundred subjects, a group kept apart from the roughly 700-subject first cohort. Notes on this clone: Its antigen is unknown. No per-base quality is available; no much larger clone lies one base away.

Library preparation employed the immunoSEQ multiplex PCR assay. The authors' pipeline ran thus. A statistical classification framework was built for diagnosing cytomegalovirus status from the catalog of TCR beta chain sequences. In its TCRdb copy, this immuneACCESS table keeps in-frame sequences only and misses some clones. Where compared with another copy, unresolved V genes explain less than half of these, and the others have no known cause. The DNA was the basis for D and trimming; V, J and clone size are from that table. The sample table lists 300,000 or so clones, nearly 90% of them with a count of one. In total, the top ten clones hold roughly 0.96% of the sample.

Source material: PBMCs. The chain is assembled from TRBV5-1 and TRBJ2-7, with TRBD1 tentatively as D gene (6 bases match). The receptor was isolated from a man aged 25-45 years in good health and CMV-seronegative. The nucleotide sequence is given as TGCGCCAGCAGCTCTTCGGACAGCGTACTTAAAGAGCAGTACTTC. It translates to CASSSSDSVLKEQYF.